These 27 T cell receptor beta chains originate from one sample sequenced in a study of blood T cell repertoires in COVID-19. Here immunoSEQ multiplex PCR was the method, and the copy in TCRdb shows in-frame clones only, minus some. The sample lists about 150,000 clones, 85% seen once, with roughly 2.9% in the top ten. The sample was peripheral blood. The receptors were gathered from a woman aged 40 to 50 with active or convalescent COVID-19.

The rearrangement uses TRBV3-1 (or the pseudogene TRBV3-2) and TRBJ1-1; no reliable D call. CDR3 size: 13 residues. Germline V CDR1 and CDR2: LGHDT, YNNKEL (reference sequence). The V end was cut by 3 bases, the J end by 7 bases, with 12 bases between. The CDR3 DNA is TGTGCCAGCAGCCACGGGTACTACGTTGAAGCTTTCTTT. This translates into CASSHGYYVEAFF.

The rearrangement uses TRBV11-2 and TRBJ1-4; 9 bases agree with TRBD1. After removal of 4 bases from V and 3 bases from J, the junction contained 0 bases not matched to a gene. The CDR3 is made up of 14 amino acids. Germline CDR1 reads SGHAT; CDR2 reads FQNNGV. The CDR3: CASSYRGPNEKLFF. The CDR3 coding sequence is TGTGCCAGCAGCTACAGGGGGCCTAATGAAAAACTGTTTTTT.

About this clone itself: A read error may account for a junction end that differs from germline. The chain uses TRBV7-7 and TRBJ2-5; TRBD1 matches at 10 bases. CDR1 and CDR2 (germline): SSHAT, FNYEAQ (reference sequence). The CDR3 contains 19 residues. CDR3 sequence (DNA): TGTGCTAGCAGCTTATTCCCCCCAGGACAGGGGGAAGTGGGTGAGACCCAGTACTTC. This sequence encodes CASSLFPPGQGEVGETQYF.

The gene calls are TRBV9 and TRBJ1-4, with 7 bases lining up with TRBD1. V shed 0 bases, J shed 7 bases, and the junction held 3 bases outside the gene matches. This CDR3 spans 14 amino acids. The germline gives CDR1 SGDLS, CDR2 YYNGEE. The CDR3 reads CASSVGQGSEKLFF. CDR3 DNA sequence: TGTGCCAGCAGCGTAGGACAGGGTAGTGAAAAACTGTTTTTT.

This sequence joins TRBV28 and TRBJ1-4, with D perhaps matching TRBD1 (5 bases). The V gene lost 4 bases and the J gene lost 4 bases, with 22 bases spanning the gap. The CDR3 is 18 residues long. Looked up from germline, CDR1 is MDHEN and CDR2 is SYDVKM. The CDR3 loop reads CASSYFIGRGGLNEKLFF. The CDR3 DNA sequence: TGTGCCAGCAGTTATTTTATTGGTCGTGGGGGACTTAATGAAAAACTGTTTTTT.

The chain is built from TRBV2 and TRBJ1-1, with D perhaps TRBD1 (6 bases). The CDR3 has 14 amino acids. The germline gives CDR1 SNHLY, CDR2 FYNNEI. Trimming left V 8 bases short and J 1 base short, with 14 bases between. CDR3 coding DNA: TGTGCCAGCGGGGAACAGGGCCCGAACACTGAAGCTTTCTTT. Translating it yields CASGEQGPNTEAFF.

This chain connects TRBV7-2 to TRBJ2-4; maybe TRBD1 (5 bases). V lost 8 bases, J lost 3 bases, and 17 bases lay in between. Germline V gene lookup returns CDR1 SGHTA and CDR2 FQGNSA. The length of the CDR3 is 15 residues. CDR3 sequence (DNA): TGTGCCAGCGGCACCACAGGTTTTGTCAAAAACATTCAGTACTTC. This sequence encodes CASGTTGFVKNIQYF. Full variable domain (missing parts from reference TRBV7-2 and TRBJ2-4): GAGVSQSPSNKVTEKGKDVELRCDPISGHTALYWYRQSLGQGLEFLIYFQGNSAPDKSGLPSDRFSAERTGGSVSTLTIQRTQQEDSAVYLCASGTTGFVKNIQYFGAGTRLSVL.

This chain connects TRBV28 to TRBJ2-3; possible D gene TRBD1, 5 bases. Germline V lookup: CDR1 MDHEN, CDR2 SYDVKM. This CDR3 spans 13 amino acids. V was clipped by 3 bases and J by 3 bases, with 7 bases between them. The CDR3 nucleotides read TGTGCCAGCAGTTTGCAGGGAACAGATACGCAGTATTTT. Translation: CASSLQGTDTQYF. The entire variable domain, with the rest obtained from reference TRBV28 and TRBJ2-3, is as follows: DVKVTQSSRYLVKRTGEKVFLECVQDMDHENMFWYRQDPGLGLRLIYFSYDVKMKEKGDIPEGYSVSREKKERFSLILESASTNQTSMYLCASSLQGTDTQYFGPGTRLTVL.

This clone came up a few times. This rearrangement joins TRBV11-2 to TRBJ2-5; D ambiguous. CDR3 length equals 12 residues. V lost 4 bases and J 4 bases, leaving 7 bases between the germline ends. The germline gives CDR1 SGHAT, CDR2 FQNNGV. The CDR3 DNA reads TGTGCCAGCAGCTCGAGTCGAGAGACCCAGTACTTC. Translation gives CASSSSRETQYF. Full variable domain (rest looked up from reference TRBV11-2 and TRBJ2-5): EAGVAQSPRYKIIEKRQSVAFWCNPISGHATLYWYQQILGQGPKLLIQFQNNGVVDDSQLPKDRFSAERLKGVDSTLKIQPAKLEDSAVYLCASSSSRETQYFGPGTRLLVL.

The gene calls are TRBV12-3 or TRBV12-4 and TRBJ2-1, with D unclear. The CDR3 has 10 amino acids. V lost 2 bases, J lost 10 bases, and 3 bases lay in between. The CDR3 DNA is TGTGCCAGCAGTTTATCAGAGCAGTTCTTC. Translated, it gives CASSLSEQFF.

The chain carries TRBV27 and TRBJ1-3; no definite D call. V gave up 7 bases and J gave up 0 bases, with 4 bases separating them. The CDR3 has 12 amino acids. Germline V CDR1 and CDR2: MNHEY, SMNVEV (reference sequence). CDR3 nucleotides: TGTGCCAGCATTAACTCTGGAAACACCATATATTTT. It encodes CASINSGNTIYF.

This chain uses TRBV6-5 with TRBJ1-3; maybe TRBD1 (5 bases). Trimming removed 6 bases at V and 2 bases at J, with 11 bases between. This CDR3 spans 14 amino acids. Germline CDR1 reads MNHEY; CDR2 reads SVGAGI. The CDR3 is CASSPRGAGNTIYF. The CDR3 DNA is TGTGCCAGCAGCCCGCGGGGGGCTGGAAACACCATATATTTT.

The V call is TRBV10-3, the J call TRBJ1-5; D possibly corresponds to TRBD1 (5 bases). The length of the CDR3 is 15 residues. V lost 2 bases and J lost 2, with 10 bases in between. CDR1 is ENHRY and CDR2 is SYGVKD in the germline V gene. The CDR3 reads CAISENQGGNQPQHF. The CDR3 coding sequence is TGTGCCATCAGTGAGAACCAGGGCGGCAATCAGCCCCAGCATTTT.

J is TRBJ2-2 and V is TRBV27, with 10 bases that match TRBD2. This CDR3 region has 15 residues. The J segment lost 5 bases and the V segment lost 5 bases, leaving 5 bases of the junction unmatched. From germline, CDR1 is MNHEY and CDR2 SMNVEV (reference sequence). The CDR3 loop reads CASSPGSGGTGELFF. For the CDR3, the DNA is TGTGCCAGCAGTCCTGGTAGCGGGGGGACCGGGGAGCTGTTTTTT.

In this sample, this clone turned up once. This rearrangement joins TRBV19 to TRBJ1-2; D unresolved. CDR3 size: 16 residues. V gave up 0 bases and J gave up 1 base, with 12 bases separating them. Germline assignment: CDR1 LNHDA and CDR2 SQIVND (reference sequence). Here the CDR3 DNA reads TGTGCCAGTAGTATAGATCTTTCTCTATTTAACTATGGCTACACCTTC. Protein product: CASSIDLSLFNYGYTF.

The rearrangement links TRBV4-3 to TRBJ1-1, with D unresolved. The CDR3 sequence is 15 residues long. V was cut by 0 bases and J by 0 bases, with 8 bases left in between. In germline, CDR1 is LGHNA, CDR2 YSLEER. Here the CDR3 reads CASSQDYQVNTEAFF. The CDR3 DNA follows: TGCGCCAGCAGCCAAGATTACCAGGTGAACACTGAAGCTTTCTTT.

J is TRBJ1-2 and V is TRBV5-4, with D perhaps matching TRBD1 (6 bases). CDR3 length: 14 amino acids. V shed 0 bases and J shed 7 bases, with 13 bases lying between them. Germline V lookup: CDR1 SGHNT, CDR2 YYREEE (reference sequence). CDR3 region: CASSLARGGGGYTF. The CDR3 region has the DNA TGTGCCAGCAGCTTGGCAAGGGGGGGAGGTGGCTACACCTTC.

V gene TRBV24-1 combines with J gene TRBJ1-1; tentative D call: TRBD1 (5 bases). This CDR3 has 13 amino acids. V lost 3 bases and J 10 bases, leaving 14 bases between the germline ends. Germline V lookup: CDR1 KGHDR, CDR2 SFDVKD. CDR3 nucleotides: TGTGCCACCAGTGATCGGACACCTCGAGGAGCTTTCTTT. Translation: CATSDRTPRGAFF.

This chain joins TRBV19 and TRBJ2-5, with D uncertain. The CDR3 length is 14 residues. CDR1 is LNHDA and CDR2 is SQIVND in the germline V gene (reference sequence). The V gene lost 3 bases and the J gene lost 0 bases, with 8 bases spanning the gap. CDR3 DNA sequence: TGTGCCAGTAGTATCCCCGCGTACCAAGAGACCCAGTACTTC. Translating it yields CASSIPAYQETQYF. Variable domain in full (rest from reference TRBV19 and TRBJ2-5): DGGITQSPKYLFRKEGQNVTLSCEQNLNHDAMYWYRQDPGQGLRLIYYSQIVNDFQKGDIAEGYSVSREKKESFPLTVTSAQKNPTAFYLCASSIPAYQETQYFGPGTRLLVL.

This clone showed up just once. The V call is TRBV4-3, the J call TRBJ1-1; D is ambiguous. The CDR3 length is 14 residues. V lost 4 bases, J lost 1 base, and 10 bases lay in between. The germline V gene has CDR1 LGHNA and CDR2 YSLEER. CDR3 protein: CASSPRRPNTEAFF. In nucleotides, the CDR3 is TGCGCCAGCAGCCCTAGACGCCCGAACACTGAAGCTTTCTTT.

J is TRBJ1-5 and V is TRBV2; D is possibly TRBD1 (5 bases). The germline V gene encodes CDR1 SNHLY and CDR2 FYNNEI. V lost 5 bases to trimming and J lost 8 bases, with 16 bases between them. The CDR3 has 14 residues. The CDR3 DNA reads TGTGCCAGCAGTAAGTGGGACGGAGGGGAGCCCCAGCATTTT. This codes for CASSKWDGGEPQHF.

CDR3 protein: CATSRDWGQAHQPQHF. The CDR3, as DNA: TGTGCCACCAGCAGAGATTGGGGACAGGCGCATCAGCCCCAGCATTTT. This chain connects TRBV15 to TRBJ1-5, with 8 positions matching TRBD1. The V segment lost 0 bases and the J segment 5 bases; nucleotides outside the gene matches: 6. The CDR3 contains 16 residues. Germline V gene data show CDR1 as LNHNV and CDR2 as YYDKDF (reference sequence).

DNA of the CDR3: TGTGCCACCAGTGGTCAGGAACAGGGTGAGCAGTTCTTC. This translates into CATSGQEQGEQFF. The chain uses TRBV24-1 and TRBJ2-1, with D possibly being TRBD1 (6 bases). The CDR3 contains 13 residues. Germline CDR1 reads KGHDR; CDR2 reads SFDVKD. Trimming pared 5 bases from V and 9 bases from J, leaving 13 bases between.

On this clone itself: The junction shows a germline mismatch at one end, possibly a read error. This sequence joins TRBV3-1 (or the pseudogene TRBV3-2) and TRBJ2-7; the D gene is possibly TRBD1 (6 bases). Looked up from germline, CDR1 is LGHDT and CDR2 is YNNKEL (reference sequence). The length of the CDR3 is 14 residues. CDR3 sequence reads: CASSQERAGTSRHF. The CDR3 region has the DNA TGTGCCAGCAGCCAAGAGAGGGCCGGGACATCGCGGCACTTC.

The sample holds one count of this clone. The chain's CDR3 is CASSAGLYSNQPQHF. CDR3 sequence (DNA): TGTGCCAGCAGTGCGGGACTCTATAGCAATCAGCCCCAGCATTTT. This sequence joins TRBV2 and TRBJ1-5; D perhaps matches TRBD1 (5 bases). The CDR3 is 15 residues long. CDR1 SNHLY and CDR2 FYNNEI come from the germline V gene. Trimming left V 4 bases short and J 0 bases short, with 10 bases between. The whole variable domain, filled in from reference TRBV2 and TRBJ1-5, reads EPEVTQTPSHQVTQMGQEVILRCVPISNHLYFYWYRQILGQKVEFLVSFYNNEISEKSEIFDDQFSVERPDGSNFTLKIRSTKLEDSAMYFCASSAGLYSNQPQHFGDGTRLSIL.

The chain is built from TRBV18 and TRBJ1-5; D is possibly TRBD1 (6 bases). The CDR3 loop spans 16 amino acids. V lost 2 bases and J lost 2, with 13 bases in between. Germline V gene data show CDR1 as KGHSH and CDR2 as LQKENI. CDR3 sequence reads: CASSPGQGSRNQPQHF. The CDR3 DNA is TGTGCCAGCTCACCAGGGCAGGGGAGCCGCAATCAGCCCCAGCATTTT.

The V and J genes are TRBV7-2 and TRBJ1-1; D perhaps matches TRBD1 (6 bases). Trimming cost V 5 bases and J 4 bases, with 14 bases left between them. Germline CDR1 and CDR2: SGHTA and FQGNSA. The CDR3 totals 14 residues. CDR3 in DNA: TGTGCCAGCAGCCCTAGGGGGGGGAGCACTGAAGCTTTCTTT. Amino acid sequence: CASSPRGGSTEAFF.